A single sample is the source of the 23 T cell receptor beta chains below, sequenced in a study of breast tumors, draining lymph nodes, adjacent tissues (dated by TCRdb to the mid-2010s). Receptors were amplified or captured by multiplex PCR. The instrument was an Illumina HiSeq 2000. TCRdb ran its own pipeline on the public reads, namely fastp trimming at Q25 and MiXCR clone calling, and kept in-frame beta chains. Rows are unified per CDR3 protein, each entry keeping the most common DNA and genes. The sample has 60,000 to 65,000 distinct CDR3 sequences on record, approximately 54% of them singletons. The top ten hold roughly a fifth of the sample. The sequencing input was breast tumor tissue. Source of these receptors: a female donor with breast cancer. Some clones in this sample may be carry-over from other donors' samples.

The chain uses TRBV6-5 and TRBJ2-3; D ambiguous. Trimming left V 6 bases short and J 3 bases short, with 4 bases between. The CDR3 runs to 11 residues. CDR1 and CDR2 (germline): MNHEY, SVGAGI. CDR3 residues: CASRETDTQYF. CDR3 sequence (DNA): TGTGCCAGCAGAGAAACAGATACGCAGTATTTT.

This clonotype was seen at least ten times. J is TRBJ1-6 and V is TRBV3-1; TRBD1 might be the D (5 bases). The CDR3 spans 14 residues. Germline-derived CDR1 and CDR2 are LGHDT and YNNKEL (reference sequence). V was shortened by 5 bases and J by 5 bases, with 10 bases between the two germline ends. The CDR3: CASSSGTNNSPLHF. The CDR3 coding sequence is TGTGCCAGCAGCTCCGGGACGAATAATTCACCCCTCCACTTT.

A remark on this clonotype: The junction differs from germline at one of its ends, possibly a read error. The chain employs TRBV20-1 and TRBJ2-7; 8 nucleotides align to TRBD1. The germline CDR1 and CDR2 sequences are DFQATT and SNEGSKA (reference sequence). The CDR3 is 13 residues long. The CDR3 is CSARRTGSYAQYF. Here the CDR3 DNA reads TGCAGTGCGAGAAGGACAGGGTCCTACGCGCAGTACTTC.

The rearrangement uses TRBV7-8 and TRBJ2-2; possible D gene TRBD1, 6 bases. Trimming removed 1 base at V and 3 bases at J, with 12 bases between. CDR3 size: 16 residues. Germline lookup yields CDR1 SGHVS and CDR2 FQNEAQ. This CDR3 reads CASSLEGQLYTGELFF. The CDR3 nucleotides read TGTGCCAGCAGCTTAGAAGGACAGCTATACACCGGGGAGCTGTTTTTT.

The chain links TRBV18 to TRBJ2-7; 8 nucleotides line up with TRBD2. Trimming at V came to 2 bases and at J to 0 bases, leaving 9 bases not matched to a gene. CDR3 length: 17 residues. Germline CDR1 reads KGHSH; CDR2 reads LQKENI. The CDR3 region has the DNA TGTGCCAGCTCACCAGCCATTGGCGGGGGGCTCTCCTACGAGCAGTACTTC. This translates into CASSPAIGGGLSYEQYF.

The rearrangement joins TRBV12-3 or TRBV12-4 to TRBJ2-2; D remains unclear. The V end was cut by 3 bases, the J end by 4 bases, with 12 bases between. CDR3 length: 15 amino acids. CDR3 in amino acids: CASSLGYRPTGELFF. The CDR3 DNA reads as TGTGCCAGCAGTTTGGGGTACCGGCCCACCGGGGAGCTGTTTTTT.

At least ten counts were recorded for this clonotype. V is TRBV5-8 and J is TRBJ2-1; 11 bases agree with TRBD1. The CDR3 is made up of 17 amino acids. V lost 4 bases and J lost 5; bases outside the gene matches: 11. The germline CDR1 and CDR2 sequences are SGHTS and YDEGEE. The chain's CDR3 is CASSHWEGGQGDNEQFF. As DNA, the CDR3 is TGTGCCAGCAGCCACTGGGAGGGGGGACAGGGGGACAATGAGCAGTTCTTC.

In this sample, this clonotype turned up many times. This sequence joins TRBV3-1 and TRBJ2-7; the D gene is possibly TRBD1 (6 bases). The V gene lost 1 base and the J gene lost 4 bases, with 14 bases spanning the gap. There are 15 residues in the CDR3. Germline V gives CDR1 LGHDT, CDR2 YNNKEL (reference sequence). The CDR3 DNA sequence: TGTGCCAGCAGCCAAGTGATGGGGGCCAATTACGAGCAGTACTTC. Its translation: CASSQVMGANYEQYF.

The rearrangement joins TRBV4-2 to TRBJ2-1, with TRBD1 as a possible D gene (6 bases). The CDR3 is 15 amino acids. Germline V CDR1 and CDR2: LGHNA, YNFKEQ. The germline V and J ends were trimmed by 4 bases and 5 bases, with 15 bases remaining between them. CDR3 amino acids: CASSPGQGYHNEQFF. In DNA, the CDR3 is TGTGCCAGCAGCCCGGGACAAGGGTACCACAATGAGCAGTTCTTC.

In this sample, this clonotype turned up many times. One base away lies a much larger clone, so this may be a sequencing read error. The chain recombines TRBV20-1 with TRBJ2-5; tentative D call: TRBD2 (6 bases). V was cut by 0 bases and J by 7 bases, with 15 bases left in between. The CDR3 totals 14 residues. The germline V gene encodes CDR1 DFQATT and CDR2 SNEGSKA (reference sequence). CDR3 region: CSARDVRGQPTQYF. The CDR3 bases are TGCAGTGCTAGAGATGTGCGGGGTCAGCCGACCCAGTACTTC.

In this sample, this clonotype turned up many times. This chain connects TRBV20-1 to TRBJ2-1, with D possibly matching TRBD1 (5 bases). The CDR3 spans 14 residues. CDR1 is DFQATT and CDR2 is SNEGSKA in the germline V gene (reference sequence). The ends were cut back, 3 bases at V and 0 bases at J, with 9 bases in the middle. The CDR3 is CSASFRVSYNEQFF. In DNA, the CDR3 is TGCAGTGCTAGCTTCAGGGTCTCCTACAATGAGCAGTTCTTC.

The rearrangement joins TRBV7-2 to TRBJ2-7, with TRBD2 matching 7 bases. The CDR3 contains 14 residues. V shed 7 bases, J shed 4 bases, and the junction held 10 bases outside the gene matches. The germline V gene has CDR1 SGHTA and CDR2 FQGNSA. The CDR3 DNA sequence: TGTGCCAGCACTTCGACTAGCTTCAGATACGAGCAGTACTTC. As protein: CASTSTSFRYEQYF.

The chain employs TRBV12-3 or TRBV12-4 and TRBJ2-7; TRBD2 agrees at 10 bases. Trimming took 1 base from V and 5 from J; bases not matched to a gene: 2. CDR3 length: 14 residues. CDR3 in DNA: TGTGCCAGCAGTTTAGGGGGACTAGCGCACGAGCAGTACTTC. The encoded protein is CASSLGGLAHEQYF.

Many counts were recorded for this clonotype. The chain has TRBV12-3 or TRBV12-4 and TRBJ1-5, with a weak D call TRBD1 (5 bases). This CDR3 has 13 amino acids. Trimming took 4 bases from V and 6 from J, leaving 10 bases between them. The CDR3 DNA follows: TGTGCCAGCAGTTACATGGGACCTCAGCCCCAGCATTTT. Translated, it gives CASSYMGPQPQHF.

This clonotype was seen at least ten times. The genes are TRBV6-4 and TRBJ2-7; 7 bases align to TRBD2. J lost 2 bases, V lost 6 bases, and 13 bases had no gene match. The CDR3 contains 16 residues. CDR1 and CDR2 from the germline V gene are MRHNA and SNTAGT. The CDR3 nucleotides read TGTGCCAGCAGACCGGGACTACCCCCGTTGGCCTACGAGCAGTACTTC. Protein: CASRPGLPPLAYEQYF.

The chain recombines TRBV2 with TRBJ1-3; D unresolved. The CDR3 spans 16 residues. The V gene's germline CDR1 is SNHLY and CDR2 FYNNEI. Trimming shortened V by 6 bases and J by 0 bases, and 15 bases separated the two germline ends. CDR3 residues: CASSSSRRTSGNTIYF. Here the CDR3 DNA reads TGTGCCAGCAGCTCATCTAGACGGACCTCTGGAAACACCATATATTTT.

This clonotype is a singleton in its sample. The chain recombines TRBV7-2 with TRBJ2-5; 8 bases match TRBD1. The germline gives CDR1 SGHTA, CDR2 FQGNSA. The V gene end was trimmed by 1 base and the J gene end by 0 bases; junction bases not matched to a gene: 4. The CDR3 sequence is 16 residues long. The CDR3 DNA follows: TGTGCCAGCAGCTTAGGGCAGGGGGCAGACCAAGAGACCCAGTACTTC. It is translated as CASSLGQGADQETQYF.

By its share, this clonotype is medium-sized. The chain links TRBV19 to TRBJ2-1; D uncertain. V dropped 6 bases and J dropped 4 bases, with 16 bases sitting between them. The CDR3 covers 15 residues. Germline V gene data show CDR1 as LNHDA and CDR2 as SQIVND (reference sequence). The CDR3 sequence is CASSSSSEKYNEQFF. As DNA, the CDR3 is TGTGCCAGTAGCTCCTCTAGTGAGAAGTACAATGAGCAGTTCTTC.

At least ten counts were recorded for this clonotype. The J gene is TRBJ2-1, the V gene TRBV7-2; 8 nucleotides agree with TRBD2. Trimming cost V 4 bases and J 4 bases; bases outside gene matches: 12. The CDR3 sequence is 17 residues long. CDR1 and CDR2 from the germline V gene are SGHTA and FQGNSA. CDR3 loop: CASSSPGAGGGYNEQFF. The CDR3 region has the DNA TGTGCCAGCAGCTCTCCGGGTGCGGGGGGAGGTTACAATGAGCAGTTCTTC.

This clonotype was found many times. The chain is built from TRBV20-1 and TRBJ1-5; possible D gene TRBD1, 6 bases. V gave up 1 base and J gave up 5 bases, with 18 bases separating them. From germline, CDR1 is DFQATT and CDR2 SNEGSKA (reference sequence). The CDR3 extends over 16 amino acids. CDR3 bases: TGCAGTGCTAGAGTCCTGAGGATGGGGGCACATCAGCCCCAGCATTTT. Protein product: CSARVLRMGAHQPQHF.

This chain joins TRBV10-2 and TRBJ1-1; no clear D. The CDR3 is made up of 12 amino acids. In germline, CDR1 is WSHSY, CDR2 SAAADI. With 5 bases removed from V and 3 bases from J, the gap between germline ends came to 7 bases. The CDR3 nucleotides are TGCGCCAGCAGTCCGGGAGACACTGAAGCTTTCTTT. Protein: CASSPGDTEAFF.

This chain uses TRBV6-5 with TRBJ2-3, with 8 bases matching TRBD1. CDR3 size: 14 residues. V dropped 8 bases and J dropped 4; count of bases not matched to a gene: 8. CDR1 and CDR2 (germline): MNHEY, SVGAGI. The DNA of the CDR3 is TGTGCCAGCTGGCCAGGGGGCGCCGCAGATACGCAGTATTTT. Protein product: CASWPGGAADTQYF.

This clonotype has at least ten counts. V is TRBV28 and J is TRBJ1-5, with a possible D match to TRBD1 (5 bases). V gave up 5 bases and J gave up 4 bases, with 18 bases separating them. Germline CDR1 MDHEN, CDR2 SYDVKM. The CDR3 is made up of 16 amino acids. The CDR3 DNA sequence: TGTGCCAGCAGTCCAGGGAGGATCGGGGGAAATCAGCCCCAGCATTTT. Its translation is CASSPGRIGGNQPQHF.